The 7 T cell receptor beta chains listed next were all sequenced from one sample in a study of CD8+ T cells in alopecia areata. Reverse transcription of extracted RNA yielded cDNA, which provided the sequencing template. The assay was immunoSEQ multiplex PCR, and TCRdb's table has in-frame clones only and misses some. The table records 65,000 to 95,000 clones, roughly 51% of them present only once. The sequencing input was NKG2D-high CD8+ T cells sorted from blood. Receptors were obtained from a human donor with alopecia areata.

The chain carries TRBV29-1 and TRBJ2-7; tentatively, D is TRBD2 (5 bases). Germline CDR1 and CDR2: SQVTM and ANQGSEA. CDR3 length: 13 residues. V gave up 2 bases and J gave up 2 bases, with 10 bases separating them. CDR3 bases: TGCAGCGTTGAATTGGACGGGACCTACGAGCAGTACTTC. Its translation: CSVELDGTYEQYF.

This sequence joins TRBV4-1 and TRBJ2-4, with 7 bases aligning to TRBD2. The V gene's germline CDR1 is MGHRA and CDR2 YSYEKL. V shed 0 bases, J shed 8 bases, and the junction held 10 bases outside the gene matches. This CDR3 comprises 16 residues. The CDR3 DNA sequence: TGCGCCAGCAGCCAAGACAATGGCGGGAGTGGGGACATTCAGTACTTC. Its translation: CASSQDNGGSGDIQYF.

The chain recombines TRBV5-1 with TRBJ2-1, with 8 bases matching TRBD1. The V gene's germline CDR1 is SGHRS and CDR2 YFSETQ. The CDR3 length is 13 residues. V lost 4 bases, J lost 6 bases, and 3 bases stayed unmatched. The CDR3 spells CASSVTGGNEQFF. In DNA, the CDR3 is TGCGCCAGCAGCGTCACAGGGGGCAATGAGCAGTTCTTC. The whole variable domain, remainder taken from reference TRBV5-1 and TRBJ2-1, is KAGVTQTPRYLIKTRGQQVTLSCSPISGHRSVSWYQQTPGQGLQFLFEYFSETQRNKGNFPGRFSGRQFSNSRSEMNVSTLELGDSALYLCASSVTGGNEQFFGPGTRLTVL.

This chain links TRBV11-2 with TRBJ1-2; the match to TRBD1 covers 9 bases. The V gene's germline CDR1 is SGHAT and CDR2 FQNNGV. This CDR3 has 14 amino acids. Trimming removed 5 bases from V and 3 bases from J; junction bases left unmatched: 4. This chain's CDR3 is CASSRTGGHYGYTF. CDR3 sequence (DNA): TGTGCCAGCAGCCGTACAGGGGGCCACTATGGCTACACCTTC.

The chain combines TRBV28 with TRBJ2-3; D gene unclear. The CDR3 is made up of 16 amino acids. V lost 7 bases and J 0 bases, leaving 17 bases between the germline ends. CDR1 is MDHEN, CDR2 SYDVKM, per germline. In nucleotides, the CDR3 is TGTGCCAGCACCTTCTCAGTCTACCCTAGCACAGATACGCAGTATTTT. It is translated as CASTFSVYPSTDTQYF.

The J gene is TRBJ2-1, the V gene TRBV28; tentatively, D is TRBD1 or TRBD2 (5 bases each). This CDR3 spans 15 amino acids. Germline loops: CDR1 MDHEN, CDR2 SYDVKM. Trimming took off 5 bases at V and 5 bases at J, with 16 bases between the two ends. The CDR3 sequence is CASSTWTGPHNEQFF. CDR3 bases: TGTGCCAGCAGTACCTGGACGGGACCCCACAATGAGCAGTTCTTC.

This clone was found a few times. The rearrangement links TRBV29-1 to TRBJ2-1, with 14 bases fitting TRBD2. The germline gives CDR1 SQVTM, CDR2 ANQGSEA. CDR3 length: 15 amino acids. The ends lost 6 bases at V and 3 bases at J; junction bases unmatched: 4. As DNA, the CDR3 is TGCAGCGTCCCGGGACTAGCGGGAGTCTACAATGAGCAGTTCTTC. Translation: CSVPGLAGVYNEQFF.